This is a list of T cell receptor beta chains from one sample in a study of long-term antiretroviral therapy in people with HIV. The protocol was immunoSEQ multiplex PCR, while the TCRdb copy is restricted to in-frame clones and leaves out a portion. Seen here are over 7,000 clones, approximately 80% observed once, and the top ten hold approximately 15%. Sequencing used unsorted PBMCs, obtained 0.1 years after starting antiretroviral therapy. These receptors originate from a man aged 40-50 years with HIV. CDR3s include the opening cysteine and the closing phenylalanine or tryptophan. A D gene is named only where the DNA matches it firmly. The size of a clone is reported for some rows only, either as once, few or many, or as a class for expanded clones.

CDR3aa: CASSSGQGIYGYTF
CDR3nt: TGTGCCAGTAGTTCCGGACAGGGTATCTATGGCTACACCTTC
j_gene: TRBJ1-2
abundance: .
v_gene: TRBV19
d_gene: TRBD1

CDR3aa: CASSDPRSTYEQYF
CDR3nt: TGCGCCAGCAGTGACCCTAGGTCCACCTACGAGCAGTACTTC
j_gene: TRBJ2-7
abundance: .
v_gene: TRBV10-1
d_gene: .

CDR3aa: CASSLWRGNTEAFF
CDR3nt: TGCGCCAGCAGCTTGTGGCGGGGGAACACTGAAGCTTTCTTT
j_gene: TRBJ1-1
abundance: .
v_gene: TRBV5-1
d_gene: .

CDR3aa: CASSSGQGASGNTIYF
CDR3nt: TGTGCCAGCAGCTCAGGACAGGGGGCCTCTGGAAACACCATATATTTT
j_gene: TRBJ1-3
abundance: .
v_gene: TRBV7-9
d_gene: TRBD1

CDR3aa: CASRTLASGVAEQFF
CDR3nt: TGTGCCAGCAGAACACTGGCTAGCGGGGTAGCTGAGCAGTTCTTC
j_gene: TRBJ2-1
abundance: .
v_gene: TRBV6-4
d_gene: TRBD2

CDR3aa: CASSRTRGYEQYF
CDR3nt: TGTGCCAGCAGCCGAACCAGGGGATACGAGCAGTACTTC
j_gene: TRBJ2-7
abundance: .
v_gene: TRBV14
d_gene: .

CDR3aa: CASSHSGTALYEQYF
CDR3nt: TGTGCCAGCAGCCATTCCGGGACGGCACTTTACGAGCAGTACTTC
j_gene: TRBJ2-7
abundance: .
v_gene: TRBV7-2
d_gene: .

CDR3aa: CASSLGRSAWNTEAFF
CDR3nt: TGTGCCAGCAGCTTAGGGAGATCTGCATGGAACACTGAAGCTTTCTTT
j_gene: TRBJ1-1
abundance: .
v_gene: TRBV11-1
d_gene: .

CDR3aa: CASSLGFSGNTIYF
CDR3nt: TGTGCCAGCAGCCTGGGCTTCTCAGGAAACACCATATATTTT
j_gene: TRBJ1-3
abundance: few
v_gene: TRBV7-2
d_gene: .

CDR3aa: CASSLVIETQYF
CDR3nt: TGTGCCAGCAGCTTAGTCATCGAGACCCAGTACTTC
j_gene: TRBJ2-5
abundance: .
v_gene: TRBV7-8
d_gene: .

CDR3aa: CASSFLGQLQETQYF
CDR3nt: TGTGCCAGCAGTTTTTTGGGACAACTTCAAGAGACCCAGTACTTC
j_gene: TRBJ2-5
abundance: .
v_gene: TRBV6-5
d_gene: .